Shown below are 28 T cell receptor beta chains from a single sample sequenced in a study of cytomegalovirus exposure and HLA in healthy donors. PCR was performed using 60 Vbeta and 13 Jbeta primers. TCRdb's copy holds only in-frame clones and misses some; the assay was immunoSEQ multiplex PCR. The sample consists of roughly 150,000 clones, approximately 70% of them appearing once. The sequenced material came from PBMCs. These TCRs come from a woman younger than 35 in good health and CMV-seropositive.

The CDR3 DNA follows: TGTGCCAGCAGCTTGGGGACAACGGGTCCCAACACCATATATTTT. This codes for CASSLGTTGPNTIYF. The chain uses TRBV5-4 and TRBJ1-3; D may be TRBD1 (5 bases). CDR3 length: 15 residues. V shed 0 bases and J shed 7 bases, with 14 bases lying between them. From germline, CDR1 is SGHNT and CDR2 YYREEE (reference sequence).

This rearrangement joins TRBV7-9 to TRBJ2-2; 7 bases agree with TRBD1. This CDR3 is built from 13 residues. V shed 5 bases, J shed 6 bases, and the junction held 3 bases outside the gene matches. Germline V gene sequence: CDR1 SEHNR, CDR2 FQNEAQ (reference sequence). CDR3 protein: CASSTTGPGELFF. The CDR3 DNA is TGTGCCAGCAGCACGACAGGGCCCGGGGAGCTGTTTTTT.

In this sample, this clone turned up once. V gene TRBV9 combines with J gene TRBJ1-1; no clear D gene. Germline V lookup: CDR1 SGDLS, CDR2 YYNGEE. The germline V and J ends were trimmed by 0 bases and 2 bases, with 8 bases remaining between them. The CDR3 spans 14 residues. CDR3: CASSVVPQNTEAFF. CDR3 coding DNA: TGTGCCAGCAGCGTAGTACCACAAAACACTGAAGCTTTCTTT.

The chain combines TRBV19 with TRBJ1-1; D is possibly TRBD1 (5 bases). CDR1 is LNHDA and CDR2 is SQIVND in the germline V gene (reference sequence). With 8 bases removed from V and 4 bases from J, the gap between germline ends came to 11 bases. The CDR3 consists of 12 residues. CDR3 nucleotide sequence: TGTGCCAGTCAGACAGAAAGCACTGAAGCTTTCTTT. Translating gives CASQTESTEAFF.

The chain uses TRBV4-1 and TRBJ2-3; 10 nucleotides match TRBD2. The CDR3 covers 15 residues. Germline V gene data show CDR1 as MGHRA and CDR2 as YSYEKL. V trimming: 3 bases; J trimming: 3 bases; junction bases outside the gene matches: 3. The CDR3 loop reads CASSHLAGETDTQYF. CDR3 sequence (DNA): TGCGCCAGCAGCCACCTAGCGGGGGAGACAGATACGCAGTATTTT.

The CDR3 spells CASSRKRGGTYEQYF. For the CDR3, the DNA is TGTGCCAGCAGTCGGAAGCGGGGGGGAACCTACGAGCAGTACTTC. The chain links TRBV7-2 to TRBJ2-7; TRBD2 aligns across 10 bases. The CDR3 covers 15 residues. Trimming at V came to 6 bases and at J to 2 bases, leaving 7 bases not matched to a gene. The V gene's germline CDR1 is SGHTA and CDR2 FQGNSA. Full variable domain (remainder filled in from reference TRBV7-2 and TRBJ2-7): GAGVSQSPSNKVTEKGKDVELRCDPISGHTALYWYRQSLGQGLEFLIYFQGNSAPDKSGLPSDRFSAERTGGSVSTLTIQRTQQEDSAVYLCASSRKRGGTYEQYFGPGTRLTVT.

The chain recombines TRBV6-5 with TRBJ1-1; unclear D gene. Trimming shortened V by 7 bases and J by 1 base, and 10 bases separated the two germline ends. This CDR3 spans 13 amino acids. In germline, CDR1 is MNHEY, CDR2 SVGAGI. This CDR3 is CASNLRENTEAFF. The CDR3 coding sequence is TGTGCCAGCAATTTACGGGAGAACACTGAAGCTTTCTTT.

The chain couples TRBV6-1 to TRBJ1-3; D gene uncertain. The germline V gene has CDR1 MNHNS and CDR2 SASEGT. This CDR3 is built from 18 residues. V shed 2 bases and J shed 0 bases, with 17 bases lying between them. CDR3 sequence: CASSEYEIGVISGNTIYF. The CDR3 DNA is TGTGCCAGCAGTGAATACGAAATTGGAGTCATCTCTGGAAACACCATATATTTT.

This clone was counted only a few times. This rearrangement joins TRBV7-8 to TRBJ2-5; 7 positions match TRBD2. The trim removed 0 bases at V and 2 bases at J, leaving 3 bases unmatched. CDR3 size: 15 residues. In germline, CDR1 is SGHVS, CDR2 FQNEAQ. Written as DNA, the CDR3 is TGTGCCAGCAGCTTAGCGGGGGGGTATCAAGAGACCCAGTACTTC. This encodes CASSLAGGYQETQYF.

The chain combines TRBV7-2 with TRBJ2-5, with a tentative D call TRBD2 (6 bases). The CDR3 totals 15 residues. V was trimmed by 3 bases and J by 7 bases, leaving 18 bases between them. The germline gives CDR1 SGHTA, CDR2 FQGNSA. The CDR3 DNA follows: TGTGCCAGCAGCTTGGGGCCGGGGGAATTTGTGACCCAGTACTTC. It yields the protein CASSLGPGEFVTQYF.

The chain uses TRBV28 and TRBJ1-1, with D possibly matching TRBD1 (6 bases). Deletions cut 6 bases from V and 6 bases from J, with 11 bases between. Germline values: CDR1 MDHEN, CDR2 SYDVKM. The CDR3 runs to 12 residues. The CDR3 is CASSLQGPEAFF. CDR3 in DNA: TGTGCCAGCAGCCTACAGGGTCCTGAAGCTTTCTTT.

J is TRBJ2-7 and V is TRBV7-8; 8 nucleotides line up with TRBD1. Trimming cost V 3 bases and J 2 bases; bases outside gene matches: 9. CDR3 length: 16 residues. The germline V gene has CDR1 SGHVS and CDR2 FQNEAQ. Here the CDR3 DNA reads TGTGCCAGCAGCTTTGGGGGACCAGGGGGCCCCTACGAGCAGTACTTC. The encoded protein is CASSFGGPGGPYEQYF.

In this sample, this clone turned up a few times. This sequence joins TRBV5-1 and TRBJ1-2, with D perhaps TRBD1 (6 bases). The CDR3 is 16 residues long. Germline-derived CDR1 and CDR2 are SGHRS and YFSETQ. V was cut by 4 bases and J by 7 bases, with 23 bases left in between. In DNA form, the CDR3 reads TGCGCCAGCAGCCCCGCCGGAGTGGACAGCTTGTTTGGCTACACCTTC. Amino acids: CASSPAGVDSLFGYTF.

This chain joins TRBV6-6 and TRBJ1-2, with D unclear. The CDR3 consists of 13 residues. The germline V and J ends were trimmed by 0 bases and 5 bases, with 7 bases remaining between them. Germline V CDR1 and CDR2: MNHNY, SVGAGI (reference sequence). This chain's CDR3 is CASSYSREYGYTF. The CDR3, as DNA: TGTGCCAGCAGTTACTCGCGGGAGTATGGCTACACCTTC.

This sequence joins TRBV30 and TRBJ2-7; TRBD2 matches 10 bases. Losses at the gene ends were 0 bases for V and 7 bases for J; bases not matched to a gene: 12. The length of the CDR3 is 16 residues. Germline V gives CDR1 GTSNPN, CDR2 SVGIG (reference sequence). The CDR3 coding sequence is TGTGCCTGGAGTGTAAGCGGGGGGGCCTTTTTTCGGGAGCAGTACTTC. Translated, it gives CAWSVSGGAFFREQYF.

This chain joins TRBV19 and TRBJ1-5; unclear D gene. The CDR3 extends over 17 amino acids. V shed 3 bases and J shed 3 bases, with 18 bases lying between them. Germline values: CDR1 LNHDA, CDR2 SQIVND (reference sequence). CDR3 amino acids: CASSMVGSTKNNQPQHF. As DNA, the CDR3 is TGTGCCAGTAGTATGGTTGGCAGCACTAAGAACAATCAGCCCCAGCATTTT.

The chain is built from TRBV29-1 and TRBJ2-5, with TRBD2 matching over 7 bases. Germline V gene data show CDR1 as SQVTM and CDR2 as ANQGSEA. The CDR3 totals 14 residues. Germline trimming cut 8 bases from V and 6 bases from J; bases unmatched to any gene: 15. CDR3 in DNA: TGCAGCTCCTATTTTGGACTGGGAGGGAAGACCCAGTACTTC. It translates to CSSYFGLGGKTQYF.

The rearrangement joins TRBV9 to TRBJ1-1, with a tentative D call TRBD1 (6 bases). V was pared by 0 bases and J by 5 bases, with 11 bases between. Germline values: CDR1 SGDLS, CDR2 YYNGEE. This CDR3 spans 14 amino acids. CDR3 sequence: CASSVVSGETEAFF. In nucleotides, the CDR3 is TGTGCCAGCAGCGTAGTATCAGGGGAAACTGAAGCTTTCTTT. The variable domain in full, completed from reference TRBV9 and TRBJ1-1, reads DSGVTQTPKHLITATGQRVTLRCSPRSGDLSVYWYQQSLDQGLQFLIQYYNGEERAKGNILERFSAQQFPDLHSELNLSSLELGDSALYFCASSVVSGETEAFFGQGTRLTVV.

The chain recombines TRBV7-2 with TRBJ2-3, with 8 bases identical to TRBD1. The V gene's germline CDR1 is SGHTA and CDR2 FQGNSA. This CDR3 is 14 amino acids long. V dropped 4 bases and J dropped 10; count of bases not matched to a gene: 10. The CDR3 sequence: CASSSYTDRGAQYF. CDR3 bases: TGTGCCAGCAGCTCATACACCGACAGGGGTGCGCAGTATTTT.

The V call is TRBV5-6, the J call TRBJ2-3; 7 bases line up with TRBD2. Per the germline V gene, CDR1 is SGHDT and CDR2 is YYEEEE. CDR3 length: 16 residues. Unmatched junction bases numbered 4, after V lost 0 bases and J lost 0 bases. The CDR3 reads CASSLGGGGSTDTQYF. The CDR3 nucleotides are TGTGCCAGCAGCTTGGGTGGGGGGGGGAGCACAGATACGCAGTATTTT. The whole variable domain, filled in from reference TRBV5-6 and TRBJ2-3, reads DAGVTQSPTHLIKTRGQQVTLRCSPKSGHDTVSWYQQALGQGPQFIFQYYEEEERQRGNFPDRFSGHQFPNYSSELNVNALLLGDSALYLCASSLGGGGSTDTQYFGPGTRLTVL.

CDR3 region: CASSLLVAGETQYF. CDR3 DNA sequence: TGTGCCAGCAGCTTACTGGTAGCGGGAGAGACCCAGTACTTC. The chain uses TRBV7-8 and TRBJ2-5; 7 bases fit TRBD2. CDR1 is SGHVS and CDR2 is FQNEAQ in the germline V gene. The CDR3 consists of 14 residues. Germline trimming cut 2 bases from V and 4 bases from J; bases unmatched to any gene: 4.

This chain links TRBV27 with TRBJ2-1; 13 bases fit TRBD2. This CDR3 spans 16 amino acids. The trim removed 5 bases at V and 7 bases at J, leaving 8 bases unmatched. Germline V gives CDR1 MNHEY, CDR2 SMNVEV (reference sequence). CDR3 in amino acids: CASSTGLAGVGNEQFF. CDR3 in DNA: TGTGCCAGCAGTACTGGACTAGCGGGGGTGGGGAATGAGCAGTTCTTC.

The J gene is TRBJ2-7, the V gene TRBV19; 7 bases match TRBD2. Trimming took 3 bases from V and 1 from J; bases not matched to a gene: 3. The CDR3 sequence is 14 residues long. Germline V CDR1 and CDR2: LNHDA, SQIVND (reference sequence). CDR3 nucleotide sequence: TGTGCCAGTAGTATGGGCGGGGGTTCCTACGAGCAGTACTTC. It translates to CASSMGGGSYEQYF. Full variable domain (outside the CDR3, taken from reference TRBV19 and TRBJ2-7): DGGITQSPKYLFRKEGQNVTLSCEQNLNHDAMYWYRQDPGQGLRLIYYSQIVNDFQKGDIAEGYSVSREKKESFPLTVTSAQKNPTAFYLCASSMGGGSYEQYFGPGTRLTVT.

This chain joins TRBV11-2 and TRBJ1-4; D is perhaps TRBD1 (5 bases). The length of the CDR3 is 18 residues. V lost 1 base and J 0 bases, leaving 15 bases between the germline ends. Germline CDR1 and CDR2: SGHAT and FQNNGV. The CDR3 reads CASSLVFQGGATNEKLFF. CDR3 nucleotide sequence: TGTGCCAGCAGCTTAGTGTTCCAGGGAGGGGCAACTAATGAAAAACTGTTTTTT.

The gene calls are TRBV13 and TRBJ2-6, with no clear D. Germline CDR1 is PRHDT and CDR2 is FYEKMQ (reference sequence). This CDR3 region has 19 residues. V was cut by 2 bases and J by 2 bases, with 19 bases left in between. In DNA form, the CDR3 reads TGTGCCAGCAGCTTATATGGAATGTTCAGGCTCCCTGGGGCCAACGTCCTGACTTTC. This codes for CASSLYGMFRLPGANVLTF.

The gene calls are TRBV30 and TRBJ1-2; possibly TRBD1 for D (5 bases). CDR1 GTSNPN and CDR2 SVGIG come from the germline V gene (reference sequence). CDR3 length: 14 residues. The V end was cut by 0 bases, the J end by 4 bases, with 12 bases between. The chain's CDR3 is CAWSVHQGPYGYTF. The CDR3 DNA is TGTGCCTGGAGTGTACACCAGGGCCCCTATGGCTACACCTTC.

This chain uses TRBV14 with TRBJ1-1; a weak D match, TRBD1 (6 bases). This CDR3 contains 13 residues. Between the trimmed V and J ends, which lost 2 bases and 5 bases, there was a span of 9 bases. Germline loops: CDR1 SGHDN, CDR2 FVKESK. In DNA, the CDR3 is TGTGCCAGCAGCCAAACAGGGCCGACTGAAGCTTTCTTT. This codes for CASSQTGPTEAFF. The entire variable domain, with the rest obtained from reference TRBV14 and TRBJ1-1, is as follows: EAGVTQFPSHSVIEKGQTVTLRCDPISGHDNLYWYRRVMGKEIKFLLHFVKESKQDESGMPNNRFLAERTGGTYSTLKVQPAELEDSGVYFCASSQTGPTEAFFGQGTRLTVV.

The rearrangement uses TRBV2 and TRBJ2-4; 10 bases fit TRBD1. After removal of 3 bases from V and 9 bases from J, the junction contained 5 bases not matched to a gene. The CDR3 is 14 amino acids. Germline loops: CDR1 SNHLY, CDR2 FYNNEI. In DNA form, the CDR3 reads TGTGCCAGCAGTGAGGACAGGGGGACGGGCATTCAGTACTTC. It yields the protein CASSEDRGTGIQYF.